Given below is one T cell receptor (beta chain) in context. Its antigen is undetermined. These data originate in a study of immune evolution from preneoplasia to lung adenocarcinoma. Study-level background: HLA loss of heterozygosity: around 6.5% AIS, about 15% MIA, roughly 30% ADC, none AAH. Study-wide results and caveats: Normal lung had the highest top T cell clone frequencies.

Repertoires were generated with immunoSEQ multiplex PCR, while TCRdb's copy carries only in-frame clones and drops some. The repertoire has more than 4,000 clones, about 82% of them found once; the top ten carry about 2.7%. Between the trimmed V and J ends, which lost 2 bases and 8 bases, there was a span of 12 bases. This CDR3 region has 12 residues. Germline CDR1 and CDR2: GTSNPN and SVGIG (reference sequence). This sequence originates from a person between 50 and 60 years old with lung adenocarcinoma. The sample comprised FFPE invasive lung adenocarcinoma tissue. The chain combines TRBV30 with TRBJ1-2; D remains unclear. The CDR3 loop is CAWSPKGRGYTF. The CDR3 bases are TGTGCCTGGAGTCCCAAAGGGAGAGGCTACACCTTC.